A single sample gave rise to the 11 T cell receptor beta chains below, sequenced in a study of CD8+ T cells in alopecia areata. In each case, RNA was isolated and then reverse transcribed into cDNA as the sequencing template. TCRdb keeps only in-frame clones here, not all; method: immunoSEQ multiplex PCR. The sample records over 100,000 clones, 53% being singletons. This sample's treatment: oral pan-JAK inhibitor, 5-10 mg twice daily. The material sequenced was CD4+ T cells sorted from blood, taken at week 4, from a patient treated with tofacitinib. These receptors were obtained from a human donor with alopecia areata.

This clone was detected a few times. The V and J genes are TRBV5-1 and TRBJ2-1, with D maybe TRBD1 (6 bases). Per the germline V gene, CDR1 is SGHRS and CDR2 is YFSETQ. This CDR3 spans 12 amino acids. Trimming cost V 0 bases and J 9 bases, with 7 bases left between them. The DNA for the CDR3 is TGCGCCAGCAGCTTGGAAGGGGGTGAGCAGTTCTTC. This translates into CASSLEGGEQFF.

This chain links TRBV7-9 with TRBJ2-1; the D gene is possibly TRBD1 (6 bases). CDR3 length: 13 amino acids. Trimming left V 4 bases short and J 8 bases short, with 12 bases between. Germline loops: CDR1 SEHNR, CDR2 FQNEAQ (reference sequence). CDR3 DNA: TGTGCCAGCAGCTCCCACAGGGTAGATGAGCAGTTCTTC. This sequence encodes CASSSHRVDEQFF.

The V gene is TRBV30, the J gene TRBJ2-3, with no clear D. The CDR3 extends over 12 amino acids. Germline V gene sequence: CDR1 GTSNPN, CDR2 SVGIG (reference sequence). V lost 2 bases, J lost 3 bases, and 6 bases lay in between. The CDR3 loop is CAWSRSTDTQYF. The CDR3 bases are TGTGCCTGGAGTCGAAGTACAGATACGCAGTATTTT.

This sequence joins TRBV11-1 and TRBJ2-7, with a possible D match to TRBD1 (6 bases). The length of the CDR3 is 15 residues. The germline CDR1 and CDR2 sequences are SGHAT and FQDESV (reference sequence). The V and J ends lost 1 base and 2 bases respectively, with 12 bases between them. CDR3: CASSLEGGSTYEQYF. CDR3 bases: TGTGCCAGCAGCTTAGAAGGGGGTTCTACCTACGAGCAGTACTTC.

The J gene is TRBJ2-5, the V gene TRBV6-5; no definite D call. CDR1 is MNHEY and CDR2 is SVGAGI in the germline V gene. This CDR3 is 13 amino acids long. Trimming left V 2 bases short and J 5 bases short, with 9 bases between. The CDR3 protein is CASSYGLVETQYF. The CDR3 DNA reads TGTGCCAGCAGTTACGGGTTAGTGGAGACCCAGTACTTC.

The CDR3 DNA follows: TGCAGCGTCATCGGGACACACCAAGAGACCCAGTACTTC. Translated, it gives CSVIGTHQETQYF. The rearrangement uses TRBV29-1 and TRBJ2-5; D is perhaps TRBD1 (6 bases). From germline, CDR1 is SQVTM and CDR2 ANQGSEA. The CDR3 consists of 13 residues. Trimming stripped 6 bases from V and 0 bases from J, with 11 bases between. The full variable domain, in which reference TRBV29-1 and TRBJ2-5 provide the parts outside the CDR3, is SAVISQKPSRDICQRGTSLTIQCQVDSQVTMMFWYRQQPGQSLTLIATANQGSEATYESGFVIDKFPISRPNLTFSTLTVSNMSPEDSSIYLCSVIGTHQETQYFGPGTRLLVL.

This clone was seen only a few times. The chain joins TRBV18 to TRBJ2-3, with TRBD2 matching 12 bases. The CDR3 consists of 18 residues. V shed 3 bases and J 2 bases; nucleotides not matched to a gene: 9. Germline CDR1 and CDR2: KGHSH and LQKENI. The CDR3 DNA sequence: TGTGCCAGCTCACCCATCGGACTAGCGGGGAAAGACACAGATACGCAGTATTTT. Amino acid sequence: CASSPIGLAGKDTDTQYF.

The chain has TRBV11-1 and TRBJ1-1; possibly TRBD1 for D (5 bases). The CDR3 is 15 amino acids. V lost 3 bases, J lost 5 bases, and 16 bases lay in between. CDR1 and CDR2 from the germline V gene are SGHAT and FQDESV (reference sequence). DNA for the CDR3: TGTGCCAGCAGCTTTCGATGGGGACTTATGACTGAAGCTTTCTTT. This sequence encodes CASSFRWGLMTEAFF.

The table lists this clone with a few counts. This sequence joins TRBV7-9 and TRBJ1-2; D not resolved. Germline-derived CDR1 and CDR2 are SEHNR and FQNEAQ (reference sequence). CDR3 length equals 12 residues. The V end lost 4 bases, the J end lost 4 bases, and 7 bases lay between the germline ends. CDR3 protein: CASSSNGYGYTF. The CDR3 region has the DNA TGTGCCAGCAGCTCGAATGGCTATGGCTACACCTTC. Based on the CDR3 plus reference TRBV7-9 and TRBJ1-2, the full variable domain is DTGVSQNPRHKITKRGQNVTFRCDPISEHNRLYWYRQTLGQGPEFLTYFQNEAQLEKSRLLSDRFSAERPKGSFSTLEIQRTEQGDSAMYLCASSSNGYGYTFGSGTRLTVV.

This clone was observed a single time. V is TRBV7-6 and J is TRBJ1-6; D uncertain. Germline assignment: CDR1 SGHVS and CDR2 FNYEAQ. With 4 bases removed from V and 0 bases from J, the gap between germline ends came to 16 bases. This CDR3 has 18 residues. The CDR3 DNA reads as TGTGCCAGCAGCTCCCATCGCCGGGGAGGCTCCTATAATTCACCCCTCCACTTT. Translated: CASSSHRRGGSYNSPLHF.

A few counts support this clone. The rearrangement links TRBV6-6 to TRBJ2-5; 9 bases align to TRBD2. V lost 4 bases, J lost 2 bases, and 2 bases stayed unmatched. The CDR3 length is 14 residues. CDR1 and CDR2 (germline): MNHNY, SVGAGI (reference sequence). The CDR3 spells CASSFSGRQETQYF. The DNA for the CDR3 is TGTGCCAGCAGTTTTAGCGGGAGACAAGAGACCCAGTACTTC.